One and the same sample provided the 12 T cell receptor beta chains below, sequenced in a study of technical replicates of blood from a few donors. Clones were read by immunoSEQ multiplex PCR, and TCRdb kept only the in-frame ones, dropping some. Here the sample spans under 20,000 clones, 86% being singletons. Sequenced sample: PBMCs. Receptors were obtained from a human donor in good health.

CDR3 bases: TGTGCCAGCAGTTACCGGGGGGGCTGGGAGACCCAGTACTTC. Protein: CASSYRGGWETQYF. The chain carries TRBV6-5 and TRBJ2-5; 8 nucleotides agree with TRBD2. V was pared by 2 bases and J by 5 bases, with 4 bases of the junction left unmatched. CDR3 length: 14 amino acids. Germline CDR1 reads MNHEY; CDR2 reads SVGAGI.

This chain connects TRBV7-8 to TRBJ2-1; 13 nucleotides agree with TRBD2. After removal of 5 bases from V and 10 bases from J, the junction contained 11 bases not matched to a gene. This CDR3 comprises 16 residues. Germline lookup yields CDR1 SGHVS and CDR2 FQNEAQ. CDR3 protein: CASSEWTSGSRREQFF. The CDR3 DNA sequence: TGTGCCAGCAGCGAATGGACTAGCGGGAGTCGGCGGGAGCAGTTCTTC.

The CDR3: CASSELVAGAAGQYF. The CDR3, as DNA: TGTGCCAGCAGTGAGTTGGTAGCGGGGGCCGCCGGGCAGTACTTC. The chain joins TRBV2 to TRBJ2-7; 9 positions agree with TRBD2. V trimming: 3 bases; J trimming: 9 bases; junction bases outside the gene matches: 12. This CDR3 is built from 15 residues. Germline CDR1 reads SNHLY; CDR2 reads FYNNEI.

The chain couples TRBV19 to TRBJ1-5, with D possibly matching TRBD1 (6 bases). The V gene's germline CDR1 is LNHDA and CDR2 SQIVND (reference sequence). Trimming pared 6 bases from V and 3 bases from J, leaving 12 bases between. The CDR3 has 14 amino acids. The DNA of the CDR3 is TGTGCCAGTAGCCCGACAGGCACCAATCAGCCCCAGCATTTT. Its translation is CASSPTGTNQPQHF.

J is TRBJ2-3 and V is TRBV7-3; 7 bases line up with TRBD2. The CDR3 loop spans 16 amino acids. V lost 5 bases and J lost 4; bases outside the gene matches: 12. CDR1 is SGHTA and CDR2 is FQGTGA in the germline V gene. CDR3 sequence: CASSPWGRASSDTQYF. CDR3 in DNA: TGTGCCAGCAGCCCTTGGGGGAGGGCCTCCTCAGATACGCAGTATTTT.

The CDR3 DNA reads as TGCGCCAGCAGCCAAGTAAGGGGGACTAGGTTAGAGACCCAGTACTTC. Its translation is CASSQVRGTRLETQYF. V gene TRBV4-1 combines with J gene TRBJ2-5; 8 nucleotides align to TRBD2. The germline CDR1 and CDR2 sequences are MGHRA and YSYEKL. J lost 4 bases, V lost 1 base, and 8 bases had no gene match. This CDR3 comprises 16 residues.

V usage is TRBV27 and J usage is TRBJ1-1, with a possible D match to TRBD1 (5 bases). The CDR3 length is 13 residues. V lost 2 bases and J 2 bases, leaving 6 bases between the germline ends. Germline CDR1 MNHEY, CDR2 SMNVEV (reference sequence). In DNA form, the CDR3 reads TGTGCCAGCAGTTTAGACAGTAACACTGAAGCTTTCTTT. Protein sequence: CASSLDSNTEAFF.

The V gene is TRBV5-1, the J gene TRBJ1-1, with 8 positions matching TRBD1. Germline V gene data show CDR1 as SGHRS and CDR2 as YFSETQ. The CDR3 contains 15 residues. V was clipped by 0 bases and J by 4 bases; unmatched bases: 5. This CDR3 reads CASSLGQGFSTEAFF. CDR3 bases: TGCGCCAGCAGCTTGGGACAGGGGTTTAGCACTGAAGCTTTCTTT.

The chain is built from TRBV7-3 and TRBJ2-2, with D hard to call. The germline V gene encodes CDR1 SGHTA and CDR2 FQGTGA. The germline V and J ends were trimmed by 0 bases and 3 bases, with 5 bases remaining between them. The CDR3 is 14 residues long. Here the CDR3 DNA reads TGTGCCAGCAGCTTAACCCTACACACCGGGGAGCTGTTTTTT. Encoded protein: CASSLTLHTGELFF.

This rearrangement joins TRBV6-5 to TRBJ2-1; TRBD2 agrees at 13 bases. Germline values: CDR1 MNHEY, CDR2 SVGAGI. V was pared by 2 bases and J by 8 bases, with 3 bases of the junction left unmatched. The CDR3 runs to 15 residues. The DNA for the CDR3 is TGTGCCAGCAGTTACATCGGACTAGCGGGAGATGAGCAGTTCTTC. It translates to CASSYIGLAGDEQFF.

The CDR3 nucleotides read TGTGCCTGGGAAACCAGCGGCTATGGCTACACCTTC. Translated: CAWETSGYGYTF. The V and J genes are TRBV30 and TRBJ1-2; unclear D gene. V dropped 5 bases and J dropped 4 bases, with 11 bases sitting between them. CDR1 is GTSNPN, CDR2 SVGIG, per germline (reference sequence). The CDR3 has 12 residues.

In DNA, the CDR3 is TGTGCCAGCAGCTGGGCCAGGGGAAGTTGGCAGCCCCAGCATTTT. It specifies CASSWARGSWQPQHF. The genes are TRBV5-8 and TRBJ1-5, with D tentatively TRBD1 (6 bases). V was cut by 3 bases and J by 7 bases, with 17 bases left in between. Germline V gene data show CDR1 as SGHTS and CDR2 as YDEGEE. This CDR3 comprises 15 residues.